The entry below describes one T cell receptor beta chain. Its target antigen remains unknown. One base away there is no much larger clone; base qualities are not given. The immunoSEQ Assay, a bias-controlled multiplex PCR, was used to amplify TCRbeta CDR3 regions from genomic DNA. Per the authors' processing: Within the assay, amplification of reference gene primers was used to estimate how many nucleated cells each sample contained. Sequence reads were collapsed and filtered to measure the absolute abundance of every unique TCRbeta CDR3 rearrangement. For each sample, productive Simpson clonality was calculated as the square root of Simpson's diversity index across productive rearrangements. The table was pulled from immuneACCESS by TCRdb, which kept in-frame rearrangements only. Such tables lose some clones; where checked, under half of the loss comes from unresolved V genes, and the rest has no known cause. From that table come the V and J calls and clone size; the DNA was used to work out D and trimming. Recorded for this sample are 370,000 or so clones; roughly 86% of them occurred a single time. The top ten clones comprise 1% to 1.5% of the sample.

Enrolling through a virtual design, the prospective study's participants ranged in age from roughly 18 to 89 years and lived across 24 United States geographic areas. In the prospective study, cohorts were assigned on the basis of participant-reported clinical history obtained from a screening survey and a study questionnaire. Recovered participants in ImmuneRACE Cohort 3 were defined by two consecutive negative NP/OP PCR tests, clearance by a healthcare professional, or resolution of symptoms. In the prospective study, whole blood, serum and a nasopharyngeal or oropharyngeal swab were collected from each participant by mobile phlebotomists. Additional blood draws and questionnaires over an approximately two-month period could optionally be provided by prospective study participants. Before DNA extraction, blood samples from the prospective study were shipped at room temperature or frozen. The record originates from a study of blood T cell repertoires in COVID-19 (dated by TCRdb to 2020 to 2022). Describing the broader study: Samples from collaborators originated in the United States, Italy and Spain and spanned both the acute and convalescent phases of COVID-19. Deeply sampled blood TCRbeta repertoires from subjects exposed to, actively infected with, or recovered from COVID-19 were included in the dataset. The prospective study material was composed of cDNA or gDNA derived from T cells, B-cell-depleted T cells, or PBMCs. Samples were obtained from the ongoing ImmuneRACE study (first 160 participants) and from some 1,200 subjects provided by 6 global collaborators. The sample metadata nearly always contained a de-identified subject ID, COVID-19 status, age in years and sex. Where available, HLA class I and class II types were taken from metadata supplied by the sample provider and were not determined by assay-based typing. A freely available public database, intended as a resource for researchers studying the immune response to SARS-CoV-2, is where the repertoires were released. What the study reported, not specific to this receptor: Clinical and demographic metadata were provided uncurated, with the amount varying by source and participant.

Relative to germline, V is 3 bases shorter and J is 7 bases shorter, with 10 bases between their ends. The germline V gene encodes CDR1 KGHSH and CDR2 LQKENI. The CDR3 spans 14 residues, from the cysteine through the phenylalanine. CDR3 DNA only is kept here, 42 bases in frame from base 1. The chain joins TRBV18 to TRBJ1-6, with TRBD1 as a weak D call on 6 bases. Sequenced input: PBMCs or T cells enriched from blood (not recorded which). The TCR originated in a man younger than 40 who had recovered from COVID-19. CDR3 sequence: CASSPQGQNSPLHF. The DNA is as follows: TGTGCCAGCTCACCTCAGGGGCAGAATTCACCCCTCCACTTT.